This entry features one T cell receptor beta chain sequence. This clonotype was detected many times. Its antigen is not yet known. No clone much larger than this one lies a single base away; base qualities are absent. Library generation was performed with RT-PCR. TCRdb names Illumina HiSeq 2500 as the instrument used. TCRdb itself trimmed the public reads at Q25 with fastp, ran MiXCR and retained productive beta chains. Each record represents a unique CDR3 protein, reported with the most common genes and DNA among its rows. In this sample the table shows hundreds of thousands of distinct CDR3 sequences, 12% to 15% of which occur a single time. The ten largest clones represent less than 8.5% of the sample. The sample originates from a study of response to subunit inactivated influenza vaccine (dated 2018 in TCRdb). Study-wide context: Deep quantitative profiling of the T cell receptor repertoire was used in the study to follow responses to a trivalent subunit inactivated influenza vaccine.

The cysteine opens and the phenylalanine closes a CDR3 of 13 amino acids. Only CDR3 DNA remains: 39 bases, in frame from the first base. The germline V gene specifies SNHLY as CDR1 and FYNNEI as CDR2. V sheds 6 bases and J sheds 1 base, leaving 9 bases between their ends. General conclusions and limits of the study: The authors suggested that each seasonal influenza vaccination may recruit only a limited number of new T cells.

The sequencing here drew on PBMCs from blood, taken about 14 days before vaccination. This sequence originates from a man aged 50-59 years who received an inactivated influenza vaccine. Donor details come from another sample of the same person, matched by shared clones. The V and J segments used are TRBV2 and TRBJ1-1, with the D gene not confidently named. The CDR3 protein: CASRVPENTEAFF. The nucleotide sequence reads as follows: TGTGCCAGCAGGGTCCCTGAGAACACTGAAGCTTTCTTT.